One sample yielded the 22 T cell receptor beta chains listed below, sequenced in a study of blood T cell repertoires in COVID-19. Sequenced by immunoSEQ multiplex PCR; TCRdb stores in-frame clones only, minus some. The data hold 240,000 or so clones, with 70% to 85% observed a single time. Sequenced input: peripheral blood. The receptors come from a woman at least 80 years old with acute or convalescent COVID-19.

The sample holds a few counts of this clone. This chain's CDR3 is CSASQLAYEQYF. CDR3 DNA sequence: TGCAGTGCTAGTCAACTAGCTTACGAGCAGTACTTC. The V and J genes are TRBV20-1 and TRBJ2-7, with D maybe TRBD2 (6 bases). Germline CDR1 reads DFQATT; CDR2 reads SNEGSKA (reference sequence). The CDR3 loop spans 12 amino acids. V lost 3 bases and J 4 bases, leaving 10 bases between the germline ends.

The chain combines TRBV12-2 with TRBJ1-5; the table's D call, TRBD1, has no DNA check behind it. TRBV12-2 counts as a pseudogene. The CDR3 covers 14 residues. CDR3 DNA: TGTGCAAGTCGCCCCGACAGTTATTATCAGCCCCAGCATTTT. It yields the protein CASRPDSYYQPQHF.

The chain employs TRBV27 and TRBJ1-2; 10 bases align to TRBD1. Germline CDR1 reads MNHEY; CDR2 reads SMNVEV (reference sequence). V gave up 6 bases and J gave up 4 bases; unmatched junction bases: 8. The CDR3 has 15 amino acids. The CDR3 nucleotides are TGTGCCAGCAGAGCCCCCGGACAGGGGGGCTATGGCTACACCTTC. This sequence encodes CASRAPGQGGYGYTF.

V and J are TRBV19 and TRBJ1-1, with a possible D match to TRBD1 (6 bases). The germline gives CDR1 LNHDA, CDR2 SQIVND (reference sequence). The CDR3 is made up of 14 amino acids. The ends were cut back, 7 bases at V and 1 base at J, with 13 bases in the middle. The CDR3 nucleotides read TGTGCCAGTACCCATGGACAGACGAACACTGAAGCTTTCTTT. It encodes CASTHGQTNTEAFF. The full variable domain, rest sourced from reference TRBV19 and TRBJ1-1, is DGGITQSPKYLFRKEGQNVTLSCEQNLNHDAMYWYRQDPGQGLRLIYYSQIVNDFQKGDIAEGYSVSREKKESFPLTVTSAQKNPTAFYLCASTHGQTNTEAFFGQGTRLTVV.

The CDR3: CASSRLPGETQYF. In DNA form, the CDR3 reads TGTGCCAGCAGCCGCCTGCCGGGGGAGACCCAGTACTTC. This sequence joins TRBV14 and TRBJ2-5, with D tentatively TRBD2 (5 bases). This CDR3 is 13 amino acids long. V lost 4 bases to trimming and J lost 5 bases, with 11 bases between them. From germline, CDR1 is SGHDN and CDR2 FVKESK.

The rearrangement uses TRBV5-6 and TRBJ2-5, with 8 bases fitting TRBD1. This CDR3 is 15 amino acids long. Germline CDR1 SGHDT, CDR2 YYEEEE. Unmatched junction bases numbered 8, after V lost 2 bases and J lost 5 bases. This CDR3 reads CASSLGQGAGETQYF. The CDR3 bases are TGTGCCAGCAGCTTAGGGCAGGGGGCAGGGGAGACCCAGTACTTC.

The chain is built from TRBV7-9 and TRBJ1-4; D gene uncertain. Trimming left V 5 bases short and J 4 bases short, with 14 bases between. The CDR3 runs 15 residues. Germline V gene sequence: CDR1 SEHNR, CDR2 FQNEAQ (reference sequence). The CDR3 region has the DNA TGTGCCAGCAGCGCGCGACGGAGGGATAATGAAAAACTGTTTTTT. It encodes CASSARRRDNEKLFF.

J is TRBJ2-3 and V is TRBV4-2; D remains ambiguous. V lost 0 bases, J lost 0 bases, and 7 bases lay in between. The CDR3 totals 15 residues. The germline gives CDR1 LGHNA, CDR2 YNFKEQ. This CDR3 is CASSQDQSSTDTQYF. The DNA for the CDR3 is TGTGCCAGCAGCCAAGATCAATCAAGCACAGATACGCAGTATTTT.

CDR3 bases: TGTGCCAGCAGTGAACCCAGGGGGAGCACTGAAGCTTTCTTT. It yields the protein CASSEPRGSTEAFF. The chain combines TRBV6-1 with TRBJ1-1, with 7 positions matching TRBD1. CDR1 and CDR2 (germline): MNHNS, SASEGT. The ends lost 2 bases at V and 4 bases at J; junction bases unmatched: 4. The CDR3 consists of 14 residues.

The sample holds one count of this clone. V and J are TRBV5-4 and TRBJ2-2, with 8 bases that match TRBD1. V shed 4 bases and J 7 bases; nucleotides not matched to a gene: 9. The CDR3 is 15 residues long. From germline, CDR1 is SGHNT and CDR2 YYREEE (reference sequence). This chain's CDR3 is CASSQGAPRGGELFF. The CDR3 bases are TGTGCCAGCAGCCAGGGGGCCCCGAGGGGCGGGGAGCTGTTTTTT.

The chain employs TRBV5-1 and TRBJ2-3; D perhaps matches TRBD1 (5 bases). CDR1 is SGHRS and CDR2 is YFSETQ in the germline V gene. Trimming stripped 3 bases from V and 2 bases from J, with 10 bases between. The CDR3 extends over 14 amino acids. The CDR3 is CASSSGHYTDTQYF. The CDR3 DNA sequence: TGCGCCAGCAGCTCTGGACATTACACAGATACGCAGTATTTT.

At least ten counts were recorded for this clone. The CDR3 DNA is TGCAGCGTTGAAAGAGGGCGCGGTGGGTATGGCTACACCTTC. Translated: CSVERGRGGYGYTF. The chain employs TRBV29-1 and TRBJ1-2; D is unclear. CDR1 SQVTM and CDR2 ANQGSEA come from the germline V gene. V was pared by 2 bases and J by 5 bases, with 15 bases between. The CDR3 consists of 14 residues. Drawing the rest from reference TRBV29-1 and TRBJ1-2, the complete variable domain is SAVISQKPSRDICQRGTSLTIQCQVDSQVTMMFWYRQQPGQSLTLIATANQGSEATYESGFVIDKFPISRPNLTFSTLTVSNMSPEDSSIYLCSVERGRGGYGYTFGSGTRLTVV.

V and J are TRBV15 and TRBJ2-5; TRBD1 matches at 9 bases. Germline V gene sequence: CDR1 LNHNV, CDR2 YYDKDF (reference sequence). The CDR3 covers 15 residues. The V segment lost 0 bases and the J segment 7 bases; nucleotides outside the gene matches: 6. The CDR3 sequence: CATSRDLGQGRTQYF. CDR3 bases: TGTGCCACCAGCAGAGATCTGGGACAGGGTCGGACCCAGTACTTC.

The chain carries TRBV7-9 and TRBJ1-3; 7 positions match TRBD1. CDR1 is SEHNR, CDR2 FQNEAQ, per germline (reference sequence). The V segment lost 7 bases and the J segment 0 bases; nucleotides outside the gene matches: 6. The CDR3 loop spans 15 amino acids. CDR3 in DNA: TGTGCCAGCACCGAACAGGGGAGCTCTGGAAACACCATATATTTT. Its translation is CASTEQGSSGNTIYF.

V is TRBV6-5 and J is TRBJ1-4, with 9 nucleotides matching TRBD1. Germline trimming cut 7 bases from V and 5 bases from J; bases unmatched to any gene: 8. The CDR3 extends over 15 amino acids. Germline-derived CDR1 and CDR2 are MNHEY and SVGAGI. CDR3 in amino acids: CASIFSTGGNEKLFF. CDR3 bases: TGTGCCAGCATTTTTTCGACAGGGGGGAATGAAAAACTGTTTTTT.

This chain links TRBV4-1 with TRBJ2-7; TRBD1 matches at 7 bases. V lost 0 bases and J lost 7; bases outside the gene matches: 18. The germline gives CDR1 MGHRA, CDR2 YSYEKL. The CDR3 has 18 amino acids. Here the CDR3 reads CASSQDRFGDRDLWEQYF. CDR3 DNA: TGCGCCAGCAGCCAAGATCGTTTCGGCGACAGGGACCTCTGGGAGCAGTACTTC.

The chain uses TRBV19 and TRBJ2-1, with 7 positions matching TRBD2. Trimming cost V 3 bases and J 11 bases; bases outside gene matches: 7. CDR3 length: 13 residues. Germline V gene data show CDR1 as LNHDA and CDR2 as SQIVND (reference sequence). The CDR3 spells CASSIGTTYQQFF. The CDR3, as DNA: TGTGCCAGTAGTATCGGGACTACCTATCAGCAGTTCTTC. Filled out from reference TRBV19 and TRBJ2-1, the complete variable domain reads DGGITQSPKYLFRKEGQNVTLSCEQNLNHDAMYWYRQDPGQGLRLIYYSQIVNDFQKGDIAEGYSVSREKKESFPLTVTSAQKNPTAFYLCASSIGTTYQQFFGPGTRLTVL.

V and J are TRBV6-2 or TRBV6-3 and TRBJ1-6; D remains unclear. Germline V CDR1 and CDR2: MNHEY, SVGEGT. Trimming left V 2 bases short and J 7 bases short, with 6 bases between. The CDR3 consists of 13 residues. The CDR3 DNA follows: TGTGCCAGCAGTTACCTCCCCAATTCACCCCTCCACTTT. This sequence encodes CASSYLPNSPLHF.

The chain has TRBV6-2 or TRBV6-3 and TRBJ2-5; TRBD1 aligns across 7 bases. This CDR3 contains 18 residues. CDR1 is MNHEY and CDR2 is SVGEGT in the germline V gene. The V and J ends lost 0 bases and 0 bases, in that order; junction bases with no gene match: 10. Here the CDR3 reads CASSYSYVTGHYQETQYF. The CDR3 nucleotides read TGTGCCAGCAGTTACTCCTATGTGACAGGGCACTACCAAGAGACCCAGTACTTC.

This chain uses TRBV19 with TRBJ2-5; D is ambiguous. V was cut by 5 bases and J by 1 base, with 14 bases left in between. This CDR3 region has 15 residues. Germline V gives CDR1 LNHDA, CDR2 SQIVND (reference sequence). The CDR3 sequence: CASSLWRSPQETQYF. CDR3 sequence (DNA): TGTGCCAGTAGTTTGTGGCGGTCCCCCCAAGAGACCCAGTACTTC.

The chain is built from TRBV23-1 and TRBJ2-1; TRBD1 might be the D (6 bases). TRBV23-1 is sorted into the ORF group, with uncertain function. V dropped 6 bases and J dropped 4 bases, with 10 bases sitting between them. The CDR3 length is 13 residues. This CDR3 reads CASSRDIYNEQFF. The CDR3, as DNA: TGCGCCAGCAGCCGGGACATATACAATGAGCAGTTCTTC.

The V call is TRBV5-1, the J call TRBJ2-7; no definite D call. Trimming pared 4 bases from V and 2 bases from J, leaving 16 bases between. This CDR3 has 15 residues. Germline values: CDR1 SGHRS, CDR2 YFSETQ. The CDR3 reads CASSPGHRQPYEQYF. In DNA, the CDR3 is TGCGCCAGCAGCCCCGGTCATCGCCAACCCTACGAGCAGTACTTC.